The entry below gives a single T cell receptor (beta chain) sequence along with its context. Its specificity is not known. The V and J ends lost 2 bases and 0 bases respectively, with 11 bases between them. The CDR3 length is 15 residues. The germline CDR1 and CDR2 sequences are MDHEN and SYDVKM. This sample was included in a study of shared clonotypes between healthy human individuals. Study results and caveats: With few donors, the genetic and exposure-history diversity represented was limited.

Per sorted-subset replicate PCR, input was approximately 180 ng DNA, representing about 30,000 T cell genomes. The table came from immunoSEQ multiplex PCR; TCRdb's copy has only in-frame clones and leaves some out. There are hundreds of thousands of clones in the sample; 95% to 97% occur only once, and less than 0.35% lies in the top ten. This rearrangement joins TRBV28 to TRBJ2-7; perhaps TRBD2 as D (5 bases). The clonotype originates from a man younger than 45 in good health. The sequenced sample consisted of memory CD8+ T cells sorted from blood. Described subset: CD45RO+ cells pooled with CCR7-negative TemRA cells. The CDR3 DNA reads TGTGCCAGCAGTTTAATACTAGGGCCCTCCTACGAGCAGTACTTC. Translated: CASSLILGPSYEQYF.